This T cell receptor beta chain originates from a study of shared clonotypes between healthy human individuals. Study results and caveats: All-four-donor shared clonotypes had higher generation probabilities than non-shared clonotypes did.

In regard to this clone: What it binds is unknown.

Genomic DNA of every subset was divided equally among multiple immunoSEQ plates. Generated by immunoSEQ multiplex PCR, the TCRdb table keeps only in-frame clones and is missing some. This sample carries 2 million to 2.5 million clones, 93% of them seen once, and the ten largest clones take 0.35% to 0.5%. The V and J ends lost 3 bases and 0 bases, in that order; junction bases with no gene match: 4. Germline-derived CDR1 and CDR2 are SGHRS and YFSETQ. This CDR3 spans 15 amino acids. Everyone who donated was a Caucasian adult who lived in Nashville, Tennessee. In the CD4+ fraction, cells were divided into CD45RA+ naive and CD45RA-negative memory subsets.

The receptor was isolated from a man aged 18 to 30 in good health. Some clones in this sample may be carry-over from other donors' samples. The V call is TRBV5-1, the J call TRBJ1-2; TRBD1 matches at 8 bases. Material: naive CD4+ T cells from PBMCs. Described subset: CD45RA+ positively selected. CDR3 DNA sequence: TGCGCCAGCAGCTCCCGGACAGGGACTAACTATGGCTACACCTTC. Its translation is CASSSRTGTNYGYTF.